The T cell receptor (beta chain) described here comes from a study of CD8 T cells in ankylosing spondylitis. The study, taken as a whole, reports: Those disease-linked clones were CD8+; they were also relatively rare in peripheral blood. For ankylosing spondylitis blood, a TCR beta motif of under ten highly homologous variants appeared characteristic.

This clonotype was seen repeatedly, ten times or more. Its target is not known. V lost 6 bases, J lost 1 base, and 11 bases stayed unmatched. The CDR3 length is 16 residues. Germline assignment: CDR1 MDHEN and CDR2 SYDVKM. Quantitative molecular-barcoded 5'-RACE generated the TCR beta libraries. Via MiXCR, TCRdb re-called the 5' RACE reads, giving one row per CDR3 protein. The table includes tens of thousands of distinct CDR3 sequences, approximately 5.7% detected once. This chain joins TRBV28 and TRBJ2-5, with 7 bases fitting TRBD1. This sequence was found in a male donor with ankylosing spondylitis. Sequenced material: synovial fluid, either unsorted or a sorted T cell fraction (not recorded which). The CDR3 DNA reads as TGTGCCAGCAGCCAATCCACTTACAGGGGCCAAGAGACCCAGTACTTC. Translation: CASSQSTYRGQETQYF.